This record concerns one T cell receptor beta chain sequence. This clone was observed once. Its antigen remains unidentified. Nothing much larger sits one base from this clone, and base qualities are not available. CDR1 and CDR2 were assigned from the germline V gene as ENHRY and SYGVKD. Ends trimmed: V by 5 bases, J by 1 base; bases unmatched to a gene: 4. The CDR3 numbers 14 residues from cysteine through phenylalanine. Only the CDR3 region is kept as DNA, spanning 42 bases read in frame from base 1. The library was obtained by the immunoSEQ multiplex PCR assay. For TCR sequencing, RNA was extracted from every sample and reverse transcribed into cDNA to serve as template. First-strand cDNA was synthesized with SuperScript III using a 2:1 mix of oligo-dT and random hexamers. A synthetic immune receptor repertoire was used to gauge amplification bias, and whatever bias remained was removed computationally. From the authors' description of their analysis: Raw reads were preprocessed for error removal, and CDR3 was defined according to IMGT conventions as running from the conserved cysteine to phenylalanine. Clonality was computed by normalizing Shannon entropy by log2 of the number of productive unique TCRs and subtracting the result from 1. CD4 or CD8 identity of scalp clones was inferred by cross-referencing scalp TCRbeta sequences with sorted blood CD4 and CD8 repertoires. This is the immuneACCESS table as TCRdb keeps it, with only in-frame sequences that have V and J called. A part of the clones is gone; compared with another copy, unresolved V genes explain less than half, and the rest is unexplained. That table supplies the V and J calls and clone size; D and trimming were determined from the DNA. For this sample the table gives approximately 160,000 clones, of which approximately 60% were detected only once. Clones ranked in the top ten supply approximately 15% of the sample.

Per the publication, the time point label means: 20 to 30 weeks on oral tofacitinib. This sample's treatment or condition label indicates: oral pan-JAK inhibitor, 5-10 mg twice daily. Lesional scalp punch biopsies and peripheral blood were collected from alopecia areata patients. PBMCs were isolated by density centrifugation and stained for CD3, CD4 and CD8, and CD4+ and CD8+ T cells were sorted on a FACSAria. The sample belongs to a study of CD8+ T cells in alopecia areata (dated by TCRdb to 2016 to 2019). Describing the broader study: The treated patients, all with moderate-to-severe alopecia areata, were enrolled in an open-label pilot trial of oral tofacitinib given at 5 to 10 mg twice daily. High-throughput TCRbeta sequencing was used to examine T cell clonal expansion in alopecia areata in both the C3H/HeJ mouse model and human patients. TCRbeta CDR3 regions were amplified by immunoSEQ multiplex PCR with 35 Vbeta forward and 13 Jbeta reverse primers. The RNA source kit depended on sample type: the PAXgene miRNA kit for fixed scalp, the miRNeasy kit for PBMCs, and the RNeasy kit for mouse skin. On the human side, TCRbeta sequencing was run on scalp tissue and on sorted CD4+ and CD8+ peripheral blood T cells from healthy controls and from alopecia areata patients with either patchy or totalis/universalis disease. The SALT score, which quantifies the percentage of affected scalp surface area, was used to measure disease severity in treated patients. Biopsies were taken from tofacitinib-treated patients at baseline and at 4 and 24 weeks of treatment, and a later scalp biopsy was taken in several of the tofacitinib-treated patients. Scalp clonality was compared among normal scalp (n=4), patchy alopecia areata scalp (n=8), and alopecia totalis/universalis scalp (n=8). Patients stayed on tofacitinib for 6 to 18 months and then had 6 months of follow-up off drug so that delayed response and recurrence could be assessed. Overall study results and their limits: Higher clonality and more expanded CD8+ clones were observed in lesional scalp than in normal scalp, particularly in alopecia totalis/universalis, a finding suggestive of antigenic drive. The treated cohort was small, with a single nonresponder, so links between baseline CD8+ expansion and response need larger studies. During tofacitinib treatment, many expanded lesional clones stuck around in both scalp and blood, and this persistence may partly explain why relapse happens after treatment is stopped. TCR sequences shared between patients were less clear than in mice, possibly partly because of HLA diversity in the patient population. Unlike mouse skin, where gammadelta T cells dominate, normal human skin contains resident alphabeta T cells that get sequenced too, which complicates analysis of the scalp TCR repertoire. With tofacitinib, both scalp clonality and the number of expanded CD8+ clones among the top 100 scalp clones went down significantly.

Sequencing was performed on CD4+ T cells sorted from blood, taken at week 24, from a patient treated with tofacitinib. The TCR sequence derives from a human donor with alopecia areata. Recombination linked TRBV10-3 to TRBJ2-7; TRBD2 aligns with 8 central bases. The sequenced DNA is TGTGCCATCAGTACAGGACTAGCATCCTACGAGCAGTACTTC. This gives the protein CAISTGLASYEQYF.